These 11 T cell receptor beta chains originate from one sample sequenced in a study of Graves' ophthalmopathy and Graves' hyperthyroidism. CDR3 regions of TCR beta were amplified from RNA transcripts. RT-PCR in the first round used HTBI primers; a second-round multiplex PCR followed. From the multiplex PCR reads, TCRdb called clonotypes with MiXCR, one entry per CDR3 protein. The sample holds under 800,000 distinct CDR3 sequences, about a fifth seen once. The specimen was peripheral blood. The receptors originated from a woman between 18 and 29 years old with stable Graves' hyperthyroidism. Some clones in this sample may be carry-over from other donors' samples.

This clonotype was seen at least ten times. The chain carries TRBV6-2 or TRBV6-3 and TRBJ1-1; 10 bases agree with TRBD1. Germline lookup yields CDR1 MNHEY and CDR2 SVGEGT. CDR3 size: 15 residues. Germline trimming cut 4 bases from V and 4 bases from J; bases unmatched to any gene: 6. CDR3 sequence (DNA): TGTGCCAGCAGTTCCCCGGGACAGGGGTCCACTGAAGCTTTCTTT. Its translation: CASSSPGQGSTEAFF.

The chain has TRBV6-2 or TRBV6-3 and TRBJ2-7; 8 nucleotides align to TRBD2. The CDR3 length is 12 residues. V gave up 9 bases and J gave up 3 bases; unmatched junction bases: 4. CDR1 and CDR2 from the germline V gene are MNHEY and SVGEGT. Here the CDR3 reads CASGTSNYEQYF. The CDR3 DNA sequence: TGTGCCAGTGGGACTAGTAACTACGAGCAGTACTTC.

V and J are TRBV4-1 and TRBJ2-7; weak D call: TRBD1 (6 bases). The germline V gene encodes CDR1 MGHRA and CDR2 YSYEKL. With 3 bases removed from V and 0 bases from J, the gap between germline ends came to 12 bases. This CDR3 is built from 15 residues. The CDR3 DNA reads TGCGCCAGCAGCCAGACGGCGGACAGCTCCTACGAGCAGTACTTC. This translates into CASSQTADSSYEQYF.

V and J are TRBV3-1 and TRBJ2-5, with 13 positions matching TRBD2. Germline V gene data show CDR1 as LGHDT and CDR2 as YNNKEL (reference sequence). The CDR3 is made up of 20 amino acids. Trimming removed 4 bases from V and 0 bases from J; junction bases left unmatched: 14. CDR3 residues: CASSLVSGTSGEGYQETQYF. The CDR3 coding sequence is TGTGCCAGCAGCCTCGTGTCCGGGACTAGCGGGGAAGGGTACCAAGAGACCCAGTACTTC.

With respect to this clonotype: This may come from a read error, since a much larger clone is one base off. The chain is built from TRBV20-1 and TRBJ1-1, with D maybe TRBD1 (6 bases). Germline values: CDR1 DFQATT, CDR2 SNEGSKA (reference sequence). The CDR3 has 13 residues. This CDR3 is CSAPGQTNTEACF. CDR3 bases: TGCAGTGCGCCGGGACAAACGAACACTGAAGCTTGCTTT.

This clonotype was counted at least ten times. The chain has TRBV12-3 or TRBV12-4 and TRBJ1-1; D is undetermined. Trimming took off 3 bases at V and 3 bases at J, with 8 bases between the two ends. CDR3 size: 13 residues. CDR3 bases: TGTGCCAGCAGTTTGAAGGCGGACACTGAAGCTTTCTTT. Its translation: CASSLKADTEAFF.

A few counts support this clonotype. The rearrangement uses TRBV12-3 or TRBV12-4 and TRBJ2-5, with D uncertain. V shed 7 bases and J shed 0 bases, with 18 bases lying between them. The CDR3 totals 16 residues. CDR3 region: CASMKAVLTYQETQYF. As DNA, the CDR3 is TGTGCCAGCATGAAGGCGGTACTGACATACCAAGAGACCCAGTACTTC.

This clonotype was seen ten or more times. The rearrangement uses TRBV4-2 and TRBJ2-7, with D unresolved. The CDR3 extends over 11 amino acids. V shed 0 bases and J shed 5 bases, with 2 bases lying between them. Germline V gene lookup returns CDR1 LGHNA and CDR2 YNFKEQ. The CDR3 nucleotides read TGTGCCAGCAGCCAAGATCACGAGCAGTACTTC. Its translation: CASSQDHEQYF.

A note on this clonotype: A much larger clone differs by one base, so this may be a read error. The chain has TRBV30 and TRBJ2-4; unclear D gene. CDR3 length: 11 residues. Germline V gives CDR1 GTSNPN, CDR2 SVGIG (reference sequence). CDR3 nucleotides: TGTGCCTGGAGTGTTCAAAACATGCAGTACTTC. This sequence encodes CAWSVQNMQYF.

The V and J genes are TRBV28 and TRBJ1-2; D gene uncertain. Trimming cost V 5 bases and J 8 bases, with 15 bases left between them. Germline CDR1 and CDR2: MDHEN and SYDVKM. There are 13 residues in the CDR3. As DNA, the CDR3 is TGTGCCAGCAGTCCGGTGAATTTCGTGGGCTACACCTTC. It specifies CASSPVNFVGYTF.

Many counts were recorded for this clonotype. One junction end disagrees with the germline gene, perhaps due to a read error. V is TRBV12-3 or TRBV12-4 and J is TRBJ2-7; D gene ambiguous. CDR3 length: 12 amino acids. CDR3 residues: CASSRDLIRTAF. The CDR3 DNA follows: TGTGCCAGCAGCCGAGATCTGATAAGGACCGCCTTC.